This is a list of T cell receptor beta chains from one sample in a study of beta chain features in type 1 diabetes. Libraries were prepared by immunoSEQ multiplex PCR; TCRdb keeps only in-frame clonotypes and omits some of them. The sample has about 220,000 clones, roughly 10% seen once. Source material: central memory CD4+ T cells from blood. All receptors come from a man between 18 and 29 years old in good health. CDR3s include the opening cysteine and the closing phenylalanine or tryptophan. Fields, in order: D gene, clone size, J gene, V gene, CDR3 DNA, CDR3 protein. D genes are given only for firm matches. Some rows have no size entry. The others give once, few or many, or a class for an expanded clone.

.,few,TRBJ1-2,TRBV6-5,TGTCCCCAATTTACAAGGCACTATGGCTACACCTTC,CPQFTRHYGYTF
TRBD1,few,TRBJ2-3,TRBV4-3,TGCGCCAGCAGCCTCCAGGGGGTAGATACGCAGTATTTT,CASSLQGVDTQYF
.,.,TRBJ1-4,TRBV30,TGTGCCTGGAGTCCACAGAGAGCTAATGAAAAACTGTTTTTT,CAWSPQRANEKLFF
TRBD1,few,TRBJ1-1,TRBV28,TGTGCCAGCATACATTCGACAGGGCGGAACACTGAAGCTTTCTTT,CASIHSTGRNTEAFF
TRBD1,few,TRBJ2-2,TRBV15,TGTGCCACCAGCGCCCACCGGGACAGGGGTACCGGGGAGCTGTTTTTT,CATSAHRDRGTGELFF
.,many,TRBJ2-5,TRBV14,TGTGCCAGCAGCCTTTCGACGGGGTACCCCAACGACTTC,CASSLSTGYPNDF
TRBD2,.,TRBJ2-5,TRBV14,TGTGCCAGCAGCCAGGGACTAGCGAGCGGGACCCAGTACTTC,CASSQGLASGTQYF
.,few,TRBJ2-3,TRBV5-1,TGCGCCAGCAGCTCTAGGGATACGCAGTATTTT,CASSSRDTQYF
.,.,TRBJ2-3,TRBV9,TGTGCCAGCAGCTTCGACAGGGAGGCGCAGTATTTT,CASSFDREAQYF
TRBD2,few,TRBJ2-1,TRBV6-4,TGTGCCAGCAGTACGGGACTAGCGGGAGGCGAGCAGTTCTTC,CASSTGLAGGEQFF
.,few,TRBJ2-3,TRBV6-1,TGTGCCAGCAGTGAAGCTGTCAGTCCGGATACGCAGTATTTT,CASSEAVSPDTQYF
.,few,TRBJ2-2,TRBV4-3,TGCGCCAGCAGCCAAGGAGTCCAGGGCACCGGGGAGCTGTTTTTT,CASSQGVQGTGELFF
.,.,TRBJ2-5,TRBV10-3,TGTGCCATCCGAGACAGTCAGGGAGAGACCCAGTACTTC,CAIRDSQGETQYF
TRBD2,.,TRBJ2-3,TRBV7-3,TGTGCCAGCAGACGACTAGCGGGAGGGCGGGGAGATACGCAGTATTTT,CASRRLAGGRGDTQYF
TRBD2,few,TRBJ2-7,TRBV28,TGTGCCAGCAGTACACCTAGCGGGTCCTACGAGCAGTACTTC,CASSTPSGSYEQYF
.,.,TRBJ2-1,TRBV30,TGTGCCTGGAGTACCTACGGGGGTTCTGGAAACAATGAGCAGTTCTTC,CAWSTYGGSGNNEQFF
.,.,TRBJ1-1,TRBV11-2,TGTGCCAGCATGCCCTCTCCGGGGAGCACTGAAGCTTTCTTT,CASMPSPGSTEAFF
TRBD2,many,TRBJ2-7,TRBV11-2,TGTGCCAGCAGCTCCCTAGCGGGAGTGGGGCAGTACTTC,CASSSLAGVGQYF
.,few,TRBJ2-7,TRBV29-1,TGCAGCGTTGGCGCCGGGGGAAGTTCCTACGAGCAGTACTTC,CSVGAGGSSYEQYF
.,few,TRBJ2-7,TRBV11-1,TGTGCCAGCAGCTTAGACCCGACAGGCTACGAGCAGTACTTC,CASSLDPTGYEQYF
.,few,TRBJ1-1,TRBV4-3,TGCGCCAGCAGCCTTAACTACAGGGAGACTGAAGCTTTCTTT,CASSLNYRETEAFF
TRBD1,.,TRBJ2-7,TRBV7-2,TGTGCCAGCAGCTTAATTCCGGGACAGGGGGCCTACGAGCAGTACTTC,CASSLIPGQGAYEQYF
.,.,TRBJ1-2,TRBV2,TGTGCCAGCAGTGAAGCGCGGCAGACTAACTATGGCTACACCTTC,CASSEARQTNYGYTF
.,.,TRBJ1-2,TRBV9,TGTGCCAGCAGCGTAGAGGACAGCTATGGCTACACCTTC,CASSVEDSYGYTF
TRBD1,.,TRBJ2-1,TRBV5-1,TGCGCCAGCAGAATAGGGACAGGAGGGCACAATGAGCAGTTCTTC,CASRIGTGGHNEQFF
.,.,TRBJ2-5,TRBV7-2,TGTGCCAGCAGCGCAACCGGACTAATGGGTATAGAGACCCAGTACTTC,CASSATGLMGIETQYF
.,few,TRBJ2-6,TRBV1,TGCACCAGCAGCCAAGAGGAAGCGGGAGACTCTGGGGCCAACGTCCTGACTTTC,CTSSQEEAGDSGANVLTF
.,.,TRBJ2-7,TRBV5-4,TGTGCCAGCAGGGTCGCCTCGCTACGACCTGAGCAGTACTTC,CASRVASLRPEQYF
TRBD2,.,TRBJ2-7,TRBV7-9,TGTGCCAGCAGTCCGACTAGCGGGAGGCTCTACGAGCAGTACTTC,CASSPTSGRLYEQYF
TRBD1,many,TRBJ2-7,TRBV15,TGTGCCACCAGCTTGTGGACAGGGTATAACTACGAGCAGTACTTC,CATSLWTGYNYEQYF
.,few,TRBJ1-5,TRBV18,TGTGCCAGCTCACCTGTAAACGGAGAGCAGCCCCAGCATTTT,CASSPVNGEQPQHF
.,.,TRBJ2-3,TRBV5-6,TGTGCCAGCAGCGTAGACCGCACAGATACGCAGTATTTT,CASSVDRTDTQYF
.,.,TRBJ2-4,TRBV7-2,TGTGCCAGCAGCTTAAATCCTAGGTCGTTAAGGAACATTCAGTACTTC,CASSLNPRSLRNIQYF
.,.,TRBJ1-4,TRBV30,TGTGCCTGGACCGCAGTCCCCGGAGAAAAACTGTTTTTT,CAWTAVPGEKLFF
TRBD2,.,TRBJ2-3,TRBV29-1,TGCAGCGTTGAAGATCAGGGGACTAGCGGGCTCACAGATACGCAGTATTTT,CSVEDQGTSGLTDTQYF
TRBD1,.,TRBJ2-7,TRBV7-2,TGTGCCAGCAGTCCCGACAGGGGGCCTTACGAGCAGTACTTC,CASSPDRGPYEQYF
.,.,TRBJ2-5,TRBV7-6,TGTGCCAGCAGCTCTCGTCTTGGCAGGGATGGGGAGACCCAGTACTTC,CASSSRLGRDGETQYF
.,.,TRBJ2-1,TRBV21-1,TGTGCCAGCAACCCGAGGGGCGGGAGGGAGGTCTACAATGAGCAGTTCTTC,CASNPRGGREVYNEQFF
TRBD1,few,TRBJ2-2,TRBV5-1,TGCGCCAGCAGCCGGACAGGGGAGAGAACCGGGGAGCTGTTTTTT,CASSRTGERTGELFF
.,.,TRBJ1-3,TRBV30,TGTGCCTGGAGTATCCCGACAGGACACTCTGGAAACACCATATATTTT,CAWSIPTGHSGNTIYF
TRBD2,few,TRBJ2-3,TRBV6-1,TGTGCCAGCAGTGAAGTACTAGCGGGAGTGGCGGCAGATACGCAGTATTTT,CASSEVLAGVAADTQYF
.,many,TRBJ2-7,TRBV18,TGTGCCAGCTCGCAGCGGGCAGATACCTACGAGCAGTACTTC,CASSQRADTYEQYF
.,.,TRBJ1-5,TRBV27,TGTGCCAGCAGTTCCCGTGGCAATCAGCCCCAGCATTTT,CASSSRGNQPQHF
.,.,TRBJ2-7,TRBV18,TGTGCCAGCTCACCGGAGGGCTACGAGCAGTACTTC,CASSPEGYEQYF
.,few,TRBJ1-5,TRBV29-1,TGCAGCGTCTCCGAGGGGGGAGACGATCAGCCCCAGCATTTT,CSVSEGGDDQPQHF
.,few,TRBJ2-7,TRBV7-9,TGTGCCAGCAGCTTAGATTTAAGCGAGCAGTACTTC,CASSLDLSEQYF
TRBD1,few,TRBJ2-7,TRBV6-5,TGTGCCAGCAGTTACTCCGGACAGGGAGACGAGCAGTACTTC,CASSYSGQGDEQYF
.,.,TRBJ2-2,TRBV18,TGTGCCAGCTCACCCCAGGGAATCACCGGGGAGCTGTTTTTT,CASSPQGITGELFF
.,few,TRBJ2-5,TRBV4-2,TGTGCCAGCAGCCAAGAGTGGCTCCCCCAAGAGACCCAGTACTTC,CASSQEWLPQETQYF
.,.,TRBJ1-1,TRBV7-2,TGTGCCAGCAGCTTGTATGGAGGAGCTTTCTTT,CASSLYGGAFF
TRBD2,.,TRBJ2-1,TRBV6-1,TGTGCCAGCAGCTTGGGACTAGCGGCGTACAATGAGCAGTTCTTC,CASSLGLAAYNEQFF
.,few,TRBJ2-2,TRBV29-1,TGCAGCGTTGAATCGGCGTCTACGAACACCGGGGAGCTGTTTTTT,CSVESASTNTGELFF
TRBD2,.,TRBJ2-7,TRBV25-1,TGTGCCAGCAGTGAGGTGACTAGCGGGAGCTCCTACGAGCAGTACTTC,CASSEVTSGSSYEQYF